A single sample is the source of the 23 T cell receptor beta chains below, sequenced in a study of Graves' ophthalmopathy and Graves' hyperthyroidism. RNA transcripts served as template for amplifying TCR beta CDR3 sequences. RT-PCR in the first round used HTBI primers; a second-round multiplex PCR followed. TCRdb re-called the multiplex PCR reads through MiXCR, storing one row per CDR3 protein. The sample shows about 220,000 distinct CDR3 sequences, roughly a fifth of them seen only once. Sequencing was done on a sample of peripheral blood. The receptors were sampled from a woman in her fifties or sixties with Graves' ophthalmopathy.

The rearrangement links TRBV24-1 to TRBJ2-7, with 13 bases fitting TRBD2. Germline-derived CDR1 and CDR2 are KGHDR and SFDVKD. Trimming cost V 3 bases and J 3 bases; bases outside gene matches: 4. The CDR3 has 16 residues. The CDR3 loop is CATSDRGTSGVYEQYF. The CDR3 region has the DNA TGTGCCACCAGTGATCGCGGGACTAGCGGGGTCTACGAGCAGTACTTC.

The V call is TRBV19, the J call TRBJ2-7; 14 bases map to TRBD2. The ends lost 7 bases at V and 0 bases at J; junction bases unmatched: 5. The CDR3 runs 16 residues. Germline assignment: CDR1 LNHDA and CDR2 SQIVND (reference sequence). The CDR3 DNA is TGTGCCAGTACCCCCGGGACTAGCGGGAGCTCCTACGAGCAGTACTTC. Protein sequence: CASTPGTSGSSYEQYF.

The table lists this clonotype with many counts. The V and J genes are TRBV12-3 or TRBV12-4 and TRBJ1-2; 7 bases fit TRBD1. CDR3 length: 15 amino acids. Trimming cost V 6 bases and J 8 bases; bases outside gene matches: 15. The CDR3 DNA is TGTGCCAGCAGCCGTCAGACAGGGAACCTGAAGGGCTACACCTTC. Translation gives CASSRQTGNLKGYTF.

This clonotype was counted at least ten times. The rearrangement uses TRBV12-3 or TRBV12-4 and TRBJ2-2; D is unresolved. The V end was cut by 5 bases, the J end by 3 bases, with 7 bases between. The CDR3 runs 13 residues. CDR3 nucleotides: TGTGCCAGCAGTCTGATCGACACCGGGGAGCTGTTTTTT. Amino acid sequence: CASSLIDTGELFF.

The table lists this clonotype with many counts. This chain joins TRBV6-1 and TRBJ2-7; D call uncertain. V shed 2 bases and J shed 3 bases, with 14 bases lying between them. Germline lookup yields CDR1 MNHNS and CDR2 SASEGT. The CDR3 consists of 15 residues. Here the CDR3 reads CASSEPPAPDYEQYF. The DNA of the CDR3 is TGTGCCAGCAGTGAACCCCCGGCCCCGGACTACGAGCAGTACTTC.

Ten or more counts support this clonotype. The CDR3 DNA sequence: TGTGCCAGCAGTTCTTCCGGGACTGAAGCTTTCTTT. This translates into CASSSSGTEAFF. The rearrangement links TRBV28 to TRBJ1-1; D is unclear. The V end lost 4 bases, the J end lost 5 bases, and 8 bases lay between the germline ends. The germline V gene encodes CDR1 MDHEN and CDR2 SYDVKM. The CDR3 totals 12 residues. The variable domain in full, completed from reference TRBV28 and TRBJ1-1, reads DVKVTQSSRYLVKRTGEKVFLECVQDMDHENMFWYRQDPGLGLRLIYFSYDVKMKEKGDIPEGYSVSREKKERFSLILESASTNQTSMYLCASSSSGTEAFFGQGTRLTVV.

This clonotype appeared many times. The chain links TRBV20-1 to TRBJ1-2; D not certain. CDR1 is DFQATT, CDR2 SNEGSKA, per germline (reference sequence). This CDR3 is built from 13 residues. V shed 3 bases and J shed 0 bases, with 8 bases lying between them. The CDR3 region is CSAREGANYGYTF. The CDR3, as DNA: TGCAGTGCTAGGGAGGGAGCTAACTATGGCTACACCTTC.

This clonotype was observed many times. This chain's CDR3 is CASSLRLSGELFF. DNA for the CDR3: TGCGCCAGCAGCTTGAGGTTGTCCGGGGAGCTGTTTTTT. The chain couples TRBV5-1 to TRBJ2-2, with D unclear. V was cut by 1 base and J by 6 bases, with 7 bases left in between. The germline V gene encodes CDR1 SGHRS and CDR2 YFSETQ. The CDR3 has 13 residues.

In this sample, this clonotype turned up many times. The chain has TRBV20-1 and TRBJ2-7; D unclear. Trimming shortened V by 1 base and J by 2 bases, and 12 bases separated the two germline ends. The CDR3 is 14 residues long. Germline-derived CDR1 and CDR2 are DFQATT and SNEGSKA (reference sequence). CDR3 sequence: CSARANRDTYEQYF. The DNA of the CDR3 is TGCAGTGCTAGAGCGAATCGAGACACCTACGAGCAGTACTTC.

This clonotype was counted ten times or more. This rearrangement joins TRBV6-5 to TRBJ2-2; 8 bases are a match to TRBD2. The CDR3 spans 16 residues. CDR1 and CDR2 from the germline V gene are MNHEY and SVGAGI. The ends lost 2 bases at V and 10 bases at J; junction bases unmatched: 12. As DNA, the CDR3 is TGTGCCAGCAGTTACGAGACTAGCGTGAGGAGTGAGGAGCTGTTTTTT. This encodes CASSYETSVRSEELFF.

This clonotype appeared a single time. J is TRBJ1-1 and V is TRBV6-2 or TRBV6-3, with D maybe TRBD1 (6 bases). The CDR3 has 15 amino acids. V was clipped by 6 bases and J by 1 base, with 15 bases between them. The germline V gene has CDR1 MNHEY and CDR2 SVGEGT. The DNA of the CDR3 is TGTGCCAGCAGAACCACAGGGATAGGGAACACTGAAGCTTTCTTT. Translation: CASRTTGIGNTEAFF.

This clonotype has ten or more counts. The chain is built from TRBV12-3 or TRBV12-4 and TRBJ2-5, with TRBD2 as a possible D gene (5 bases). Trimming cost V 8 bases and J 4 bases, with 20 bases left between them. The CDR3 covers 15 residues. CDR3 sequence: CASGSFGVEGETQYF. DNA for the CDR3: TGTGCCAGCGGGTCTTTCGGGGTAGAGGGAGAGACCCAGTACTTC.

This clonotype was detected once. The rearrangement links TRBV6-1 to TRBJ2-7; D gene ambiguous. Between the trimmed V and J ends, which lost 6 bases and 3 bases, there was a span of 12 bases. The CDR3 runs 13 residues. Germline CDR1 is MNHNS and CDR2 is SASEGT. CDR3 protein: CASREHEVYEQYF. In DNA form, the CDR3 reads TGTGCCAGCAGGGAACATGAGGTCTACGAGCAGTACTTC.

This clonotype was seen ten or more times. CDR3 sequence: CASSEWAGGETEAFF. CDR3 in DNA: TGTGCCAGCAGTGAATGGGCAGGGGGCGAGACTGAAGCTTTCTTT. The J gene is TRBJ1-1, the V gene TRBV2; 8 bases line up with TRBD1. V shed 2 bases, J shed 5 bases, and the junction held 7 bases outside the gene matches. Germline-derived CDR1 and CDR2 are SNHLY and FYNNEI. The CDR3 sequence is 15 residues long.

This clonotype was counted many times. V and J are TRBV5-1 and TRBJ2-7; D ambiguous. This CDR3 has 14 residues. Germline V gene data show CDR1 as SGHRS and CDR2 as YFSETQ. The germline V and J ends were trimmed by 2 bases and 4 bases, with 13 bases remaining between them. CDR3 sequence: CASSFLGDVYEQYF. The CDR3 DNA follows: TGCGCCAGCAGCTTCCTCGGAGACGTGTACGAGCAGTACTTC.

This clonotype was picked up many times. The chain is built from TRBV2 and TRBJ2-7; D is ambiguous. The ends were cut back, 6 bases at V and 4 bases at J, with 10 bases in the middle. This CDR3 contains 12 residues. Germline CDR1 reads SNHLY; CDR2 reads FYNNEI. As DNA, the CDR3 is TGTGCCAGCAGAAGTATAGCTTACGAGCAGTACTTC. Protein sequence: CASRSIAYEQYF. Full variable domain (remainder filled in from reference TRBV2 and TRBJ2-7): EPEVTQTPSHQVTQMGQEVILRCVPISNHLYFYWYRQILGQKVEFLVSFYNNEISEKSEIFDDQFSVERPDGSNFTLKIRSTKLEDSAMYFCASRSIAYEQYFGPGTRLTVT.

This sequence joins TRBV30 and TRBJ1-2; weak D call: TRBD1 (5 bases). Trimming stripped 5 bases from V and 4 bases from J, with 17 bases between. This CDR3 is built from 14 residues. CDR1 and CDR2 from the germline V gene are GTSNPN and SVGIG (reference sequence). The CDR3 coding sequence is TGTGCCTGGGCCTTTGGGGCCGTTGCCTATGGCTACACCTTC. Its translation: CAWAFGAVAYGYTF.

The CDR3 sequence is CASSPIAGANVLTF. In DNA form, the CDR3 reads TGTGCCAGCAGCCCTATAGCTGGGGCCAACGTCCTGACTTTC. The genes are TRBV6-2 or TRBV6-3 and TRBJ2-6, with D uncertain. CDR1 and CDR2 (germline): MNHEY, SVGEGT. The CDR3 consists of 14 residues. Deletions cut 6 bases from V and 2 bases from J, with 8 bases between.

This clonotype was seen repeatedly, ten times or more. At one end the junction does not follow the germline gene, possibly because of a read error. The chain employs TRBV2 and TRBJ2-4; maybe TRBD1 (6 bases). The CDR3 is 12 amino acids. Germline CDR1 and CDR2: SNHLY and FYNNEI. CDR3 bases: TGTGCCAGCAGTGACTACAGGGAAGGCCCTTCCTTC. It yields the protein CASSDYREGPSF.

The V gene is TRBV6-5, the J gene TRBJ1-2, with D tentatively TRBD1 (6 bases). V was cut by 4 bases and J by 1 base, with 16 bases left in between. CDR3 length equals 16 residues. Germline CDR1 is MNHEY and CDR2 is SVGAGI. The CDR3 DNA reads TGTGCCAGCAGTTCTCGGGGGCTCGGCGTTAACTATGGCTACACCTTC. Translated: CASSSRGLGVNYGYTF.

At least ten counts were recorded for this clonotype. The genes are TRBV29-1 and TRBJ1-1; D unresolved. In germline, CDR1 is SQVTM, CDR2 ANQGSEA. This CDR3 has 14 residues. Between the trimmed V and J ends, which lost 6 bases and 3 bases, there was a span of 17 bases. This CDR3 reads CSVPWGGRDTEAFF. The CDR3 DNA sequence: TGCAGCGTGCCCTGGGGAGGGAGGGACACTGAAGCTTTCTTT. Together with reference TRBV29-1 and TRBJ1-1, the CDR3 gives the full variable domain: SAVISQKPSRDICQRGTSLTIQCQVDSQVTMMFWYRQQPGQSLTLIATANQGSEATYESGFVIDKFPISRPNLTFSTLTVSNMSPEDSSIYLCSVPWGGRDTEAFFGQGTRLTVV.

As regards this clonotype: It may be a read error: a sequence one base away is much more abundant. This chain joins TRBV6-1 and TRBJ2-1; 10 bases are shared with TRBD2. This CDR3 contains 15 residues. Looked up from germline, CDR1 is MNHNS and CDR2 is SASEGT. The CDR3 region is CASKRKAGGYNDQFF. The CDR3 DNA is TGTGCCAGCAAACGGAAAGCGGGAGGGTACAATGATCAGTTCTTC.

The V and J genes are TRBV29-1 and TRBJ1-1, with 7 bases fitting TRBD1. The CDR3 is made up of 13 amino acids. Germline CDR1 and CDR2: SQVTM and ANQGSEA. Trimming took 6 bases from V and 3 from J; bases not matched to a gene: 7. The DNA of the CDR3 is TGCAGCGTACACAGGGGAGTAGACACTGAAGCTTTCTTT. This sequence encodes CSVHRGVDTEAFF.